The present T cell receptor (beta chain) was sequenced within a study of blood T cell repertoires in COVID-19 (TCRdb year 2020). Background for the entire study: Samples covering the acute and convalescent phases of COVID-19 were provided by collaborators in the United States, Italy and Spain. Where available, HLA class I and class II types were taken from metadata supplied by the sample provider and were not determined by assay-based typing. The dataset comprised deeply sampled blood TCRbeta repertoires from subjects exposed to, actively infected with, or recovered from COVID-19. The samples were drawn from the first 160 participants of the ongoing ImmuneRACE study and from 1,254 subjects provided by 6 global collaborators. Nearly every sample came with metadata listing a de-identified subject ID, COVID-19 status, age in years and sex. The material from the prospective study consisted of cDNA or gDNA derived from T cells, B-cell-depleted T cells, or PBMCs. The repertoires were released in a freely available public database intended as a resource for research on the immune response to SARS-CoV-2.

Only one count was recorded for this clone. What antigen it recognizes has not been identified. Per-base quality was not reported, and no clone a single base away is much larger than it. Collaborating institutions collected whole blood in K2EDTA tubes following their own protocols. For TCRbeta analysis, collaborators shipped samples as frozen whole blood, isolated PBMCs, or DNA extracted from either of those sample types. The immunoSEQ Assay, a bias-controlled multiplex PCR, was used to amplify TCRbeta CDR3 regions from genomic DNA. Turning to the authors' computational methods: The number of nucleated cells in each sample was estimated from the amplification of reference gene primers within the assay. Sequence reads were collapsed and filtered to measure the absolute abundance of every unique TCRbeta CDR3 rearrangement. Productive Simpson clonality was computed per sample as the square root of Simpson's diversity index over productive rearrangements. Here the immuneACCESS table is served through TCRdb, limited to in-frame sequences with V and J called. Missing clones are a known gap in these copies; in checked studies unresolved V genes cover under half, and the rest lacks a known reason. The V and J calls and clone size come from that table; D and trimming were worked out from the DNA. Across this sample there are about 74,000 clones, with 84% seen only once. Approximately 35% of the sample is in the top ten clones.

Study-wide findings and limitations: The amount of clinical and demographic metadata varied by source and participant and was provided uncurated.

As encoded in the germline V gene, CDR1 is MNHNS while CDR2 is SASEGT. Counted from cysteine to phenylalanine, this CDR3 has 15 amino acids. The CDR3 DNA has 45 bases and is translated from base 1. Germline trimming amounts to 0 bases on V and 3 bases on J, with 3 as the count of junction bases outside the gene matches. This chain joins TRBV6-1 to TRBJ2-7; 9 central nucleotides agree with TRBD2. Specimen: peripheral blood. The clonotype originates from a man between 70 and 80 years old with acute or convalescent COVID-19. The base sequence is TGTGCCAGCAGTGAAGCTAGCGGGAGTTTCTACGAGCAGTACTTC. This gives the protein CASSEASGSFYEQYF.